Below are 30 T cell receptor beta chains sequenced from a single sample in a study of control samples from healthy donors and cancer patients. Sequencing was performed with immunoSEQ multiplex PCR; in TCRdb, only in-frame clones are kept and a portion is missing. The sample holds some 13,000 clones, roughly 95% seen once. Material: PBMCs. The source of these receptors is a man in his 70s with head and neck cancer.

The chain carries TRBV7-9 and TRBJ2-7; unclear D gene. Germline CDR1 SEHNR, CDR2 FQNEAQ (reference sequence). The CDR3 covers 13 residues. With 2 bases removed from V and 0 bases from J, the gap between germline ends came to 5 bases. CDR3 sequence: CASSLPASYEQYF. The DNA of the CDR3 is TGTGCCAGCAGCTTACCGGCCTCCTACGAGCAGTACTTC.

This clone was picked up one time. V and J are TRBV30 and TRBJ2-3; D remains unclear. V was pared by 1 base and J by 0 bases, with 2 bases between. The CDR3 has 12 amino acids. Germline values: CDR1 GTSNPN, CDR2 SVGIG (reference sequence). CDR3 region: CAWSGSTDTQYF. Written as DNA, the CDR3 is TGTGCCTGGAGTGGGAGCACAGATACGCAGTATTTT.

The chain carries TRBV29-1 and TRBJ2-5; TRBD1 matches 9 bases. Germline V CDR1 and CDR2: SQVTM, ANQGSEA. With V trimmed by 7 bases and J by 5 bases, 5 bases remained unmatched. The CDR3 extends over 12 amino acids. The CDR3 region is CSDKTGGETQYF. In DNA form, the CDR3 reads TGCAGCGATAAGACAGGGGGGGAGACCCAGTACTTC.

A single count supports this clone. This chain links TRBV4-1 with TRBJ2-3; 9 nucleotides agree with TRBD2. The CDR3 has 15 amino acids. Losses at the gene ends were 3 bases for V and 6 bases for J; bases not matched to a gene: 7. The germline V gene has CDR1 MGHRA and CDR2 YSYEKL. CDR3 sequence reads: CASSQVGLAWDTQYF. In DNA, the CDR3 is TGCGCCAGCAGCCAGGTTGGACTAGCGTGGGATACGCAGTATTTT.

By sample fraction, this clone is large. The rearrangement uses TRBV7-9 and TRBJ2-7, with 7 bases fitting TRBD1. This CDR3 region has 15 residues. V was pared by 1 base and J by 2 bases, with 5 bases of the junction left unmatched. Per the germline V gene, CDR1 is SEHNR and CDR2 is FQNEAQ (reference sequence). The CDR3 bases are TGTGCCAGCAGCTTAGAACGGGACAGACCCTACGAGCAGTACTTC. Its translation is CASSLERDRPYEQYF.

The rearrangement links TRBV7-7 to TRBJ1-4; TRBD1 matches at 8 bases. Unmatched junction bases numbered 6, after V lost 4 bases and J lost 8 bases. This CDR3 spans 14 amino acids. Germline CDR1 reads SSHAT; CDR2 reads FNYEAQ (reference sequence). DNA of the CDR3: TGTGCCAGCAGCTCAGGACAGGGCGGCGAAAAACTGTTTTTT. It encodes CASSSGQGGEKLFF.

This chain joins TRBV5-5 and TRBJ2-4; 10 bases are a match to TRBD2. After removal of 1 base from V and 7 bases from J, the junction contained 2 bases not matched to a gene. CDR3 length equals 14 residues. In germline, CDR1 is SGHKS, CDR2 YYEKEE (reference sequence). The CDR3 here is CASSLTSGMNIQYF. For the CDR3, the DNA is TGTGCCAGCAGCTTGACTAGCGGGATGAACATTCAGTACTTC.

The chain carries TRBV18 and TRBJ1-2; D perhaps matches TRBD1 (5 bases). Germline CDR1 is KGHSH and CDR2 is LQKENI. V was pared by 6 bases and J by 3 bases, with 14 bases between. The CDR3 has 14 residues. The CDR3 reads CASSPNAGDYGYTF. The CDR3 bases are TGTGCCAGCTCCCCCAATGCGGGGGACTATGGCTACACCTTC.

The chain employs TRBV5-1 and TRBJ2-7, with D maybe TRBD1 (6 bases). The germline V gene has CDR1 SGHRS and CDR2 YFSETQ. V lost 4 bases and J 2 bases, leaving 16 bases between the germline ends. The CDR3 totals 15 residues. The CDR3 DNA reads TGCGCCAGCAGCCCTGGGGGCGGAACTCCCTACGAGCAGTACTTC. This encodes CASSPGGGTPYEQYF.

The chain combines TRBV7-3 with TRBJ2-1; D remains ambiguous. Germline V gene sequence: CDR1 SGHTA, CDR2 FQGTGA. V was trimmed by 1 base and J by 5 bases, leaving 15 bases between them. CDR3 length: 16 residues. The CDR3 here is CASSLSSGPWDNEQFF. CDR3 nucleotides: TGTGCCAGCAGCTTAAGTTCAGGACCATGGGACAATGAGCAGTTCTTC.

This chain links TRBV14 with TRBJ2-3; 10 bases map to TRBD2. CDR3 length equals 21 residues. The V gene's germline CDR1 is SGHDN and CDR2 FVKESK. V was clipped by 2 bases and J by 0 bases; unmatched bases: 17. In DNA, the CDR3 is TGTGCCAGCAGCCAACCGTCGAAGTGGCTAGCGGGGGCCTACAGCACAGATACGCAGTATTTT. Amino acids: CASSQPSKWLAGAYSTDTQYF.

V is TRBV5-4 and J is TRBJ1-1; D unresolved. This CDR3 is built from 13 residues. Germline CDR1 SGHNT, CDR2 YYREEE (reference sequence). V was trimmed by 0 bases and J by 6 bases, leaving 9 bases between them. CDR3 coding DNA: TGTGCCAGCAGCTTGGAGGGTCACTCTGAAGCTTTCTTT. Translation: CASSLEGHSEAFF.

This chain joins TRBV30 and TRBJ1-1; weak D call: TRBD1 (6 bases). CDR3 size: 14 residues. Germline V gives CDR1 GTSNPN, CDR2 SVGIG (reference sequence). The V gene lost 7 bases and the J gene lost 4 bases, with 19 bases spanning the gap. The CDR3 region is CASRPGGFTTEAFF. DNA for the CDR3: TGTGCCTCAAGGCCCGGGGGCTTTACCACTGAAGCTTTCTTT.

The chain has TRBV5-1 and TRBJ2-5, with 8 nucleotides matching TRBD1. The CDR3 covers 15 residues. After removal of 2 bases from V and 4 bases from J, the junction contained 7 bases not matched to a gene. Germline CDR1 and CDR2: SGHRS and YFSETQ. CDR3 sequence: CASSFLTGERETQYF. DNA of the CDR3: TGCGCCAGCAGCTTCCTGACAGGGGAGAGAGAGACCCAGTACTTC. Together with reference TRBV5-1 and TRBJ2-5, the CDR3 gives the full variable domain: KAGVTQTPRYLIKTRGQQVTLSCSPISGHRSVSWYQQTPGQGLQFLFEYFSETQRNKGNFPGRFSGRQFSNSRSEMNVSTLELGDSALYLCASSFLTGERETQYFGPGTRLLVL.

The V call is TRBV6-6, the J call TRBJ1-2; a possible D gene is TRBD1 (6 bases). Germline CDR1 and CDR2: MNHNY and SVGAGI (reference sequence). The CDR3 consists of 14 residues. V lost 8 bases, J lost 4 bases, and 17 bases lay in between. Here the CDR3 reads CASGPRGIGYGYTF. The CDR3 DNA follows: TGTGCCAGCGGCCCAAGGGGGATAGGCTATGGCTACACCTTC.

This chain joins TRBV19 and TRBJ2-4, with D unclear. Between the trimmed V and J ends, which lost 4 bases and 5 bases, there was a span of 12 bases. CDR3 length: 14 residues. CDR1 is LNHDA and CDR2 is SQIVND in the germline V gene (reference sequence). Written as DNA, the CDR3 is TGTGCCAGTAGTAGCCGATACAGCCAAAACATTCAGTACTTC. Its translation: CASSSRYSQNIQYF. Using reference TRBV19 and TRBJ2-4 for the parts outside the CDR3, the full variable domain is DGGITQSPKYLFRKEGQNVTLSCEQNLNHDAMYWYRQDPGQGLRLIYYSQIVNDFQKGDIAEGYSVSREKKESFPLTVTSAQKNPTAFYLCASSSRYSQNIQYFGAGTRLSVL.

The sample holds one count of this clone. V usage is TRBV2 and J usage is TRBJ2-7, with 13 positions matching TRBD2. This CDR3 spans 16 amino acids. V lost 7 bases, J lost 3 bases, and 9 bases stayed unmatched. Germline V lookup: CDR1 SNHLY, CDR2 FYNNEI. In DNA form, the CDR3 reads TGTGCCAGCAAACAGACTAGCGGGGGGCCCGACTACGAGCAGTACTTC. This gives the protein CASKQTSGGPDYEQYF.

The genes are TRBV4-1 and TRBJ2-1; 13 bases agree with TRBD2. Trimming at V came to 4 bases and at J to 4 bases, leaving 13 bases not matched to a gene. Germline V lookup: CDR1 MGHRA, CDR2 YSYEKL. The CDR3 totals 19 residues. DNA for the CDR3: TGCGCCAGCAGCCCCCGAAAACTAGCGGGGGGGCCCAGGTACAATGAGCAGTTCTTC. This encodes CASSPRKLAGGPRYNEQFF.

This rearrangement joins TRBV18 to TRBJ2-1; possibly TRBD1 for D (5 bases). The CDR3 extends over 15 amino acids. Trimming cost V 4 bases and J 0 bases, with 10 bases left between them. The germline gives CDR1 KGHSH, CDR2 LQKENI. The CDR3 DNA follows: TGTGCCAGCTCACTCAGGGTGGTCTCCTACAATGAGCAGTTCTTC. It specifies CASSLRVVSYNEQFF.

V usage is TRBV6-5 and J usage is TRBJ1-1; the match to TRBD1 covers 8 bases. Germline V gene lookup returns CDR1 MNHEY and CDR2 SVGAGI. The CDR3 has 15 amino acids. V lost 0 bases, J lost 9 bases, and 9 bases stayed unmatched. CDR3 protein: CASSYSNDRGGKAFF. The CDR3 DNA reads as TGTGCCAGCAGTTACTCCAACGACAGGGGAGGAAAAGCTTTCTTT.

To note about this clone: This CDR3 is also generated by other DNA sequences in the sample. The chain joins TRBV5-1 to TRBJ2-2, with 11 bases that match TRBD2. The V and J ends lost 0 bases and 10 bases, in that order; junction bases with no gene match: 5. Per the germline V gene, CDR1 is SGHRS and CDR2 is YFSETQ. The CDR3 covers 15 residues. Here the CDR3 reads CASSLEPGLAAELFF. The CDR3 DNA reads as TGCGCCAGCAGCTTGGAACCGGGACTAGCGGCGGAGCTGTTTTTT.

V gene TRBV11-3 combines with J gene TRBJ2-2, with D perhaps matching TRBD1 or TRBD2 (6 bases each). The V gene lost 5 bases and the J gene lost 2 bases, with 15 bases spanning the gap. Germline assignment: CDR1 SGHNT and CDR2 YENEEA. CDR3 size: 16 residues. CDR3 amino acids: CASSLNGGPNTGELFF. CDR3 DNA: TGTGCCAGCAGCCTAAACGGGGGCCCCAACACCGGGGAGCTGTTTTTT. The full variable domain, rest sourced from reference TRBV11-3 and TRBJ2-2, is EAGVVQSPRYKIIEKKQPVAFWCNPISGHNTLYWYLQNLGQGPELLIRYENEEAVDDSQLPKDRFSAERLKGVDSTLKIQPAELGDSAVYLCASSLNGGPNTGELFFGEGSRLTVL.

The chain links TRBV5-4 to TRBJ2-7; D call uncertain. The CDR3 extends over 13 amino acids. V lost 4 bases, J lost 3 bases, and 11 bases lay in between. Germline lookup yields CDR1 SGHNT and CDR2 YYREEE (reference sequence). The CDR3 region is CASSVEYRYEQYF. For the CDR3, the DNA is TGTGCCAGCAGCGTGGAATACCGCTACGAGCAGTACTTC.

The chain carries TRBV5-1 and TRBJ2-2; TRBD1 matches 8 bases. The CDR3 extends over 17 amino acids. J gave up 3 bases and V 5 bases, and 12 bases lay outside the gene matches. CDR1 is SGHRS, CDR2 YFSETQ, per germline. The CDR3 DNA reads TGCGCCAGCAGGAAAACGACCCCGGGACAGGACACCGGGGAGCTGTTTTTT. This encodes CASRKTTPGQDTGELFF.

The chain has TRBV6-6 and TRBJ1-2, with 10 bases that match TRBD1. V lost 6 bases and J lost 4; bases outside the gene matches: 5. This CDR3 comprises 14 residues. The germline gives CDR1 MNHNY, CDR2 SVGAGI (reference sequence). This CDR3 is CASRTGGAGYGYTF. The CDR3 DNA reads TGTGCCAGCAGGACAGGGGGCGCCGGCTATGGCTACACCTTC.

This clone was seen just once. J is TRBJ2-1 and V is TRBV11-3, with 9 nucleotides matching TRBD1. Germline assignment: CDR1 SGHNT and CDR2 YENEEA. There are 16 residues in the CDR3. The J segment lost 6 bases and the V segment lost 1 base, leaving 7 bases of the junction unmatched. CDR3 DNA: TGTGCCAGCAGCTTAGCTCCGGACAGGGGTGGCAATGAGCAGTTCTTC. Translated: CASSLAPDRGGNEQFF.

The CDR3 nucleotides are TGTGCCATCAGGACTTCGACAATGCGGAACGGGGAGCTGTTTTTT. Translating gives CAIRTSTMRNGELFF. The chain uses TRBV10-3 and TRBJ2-2; no definite D call. Deletions cut 6 bases from V and 7 bases from J, with 18 bases between. The CDR3 is made up of 15 amino acids. CDR1 and CDR2 from the germline V gene are ENHRY and SYGVKD.

The genes are TRBV5-1 and TRBJ1-6; D gene unclear. The V and J ends lost 2 bases and 3 bases respectively, with 12 bases between them. In germline, CDR1 is SGHRS, CDR2 YFSETQ. This CDR3 has 16 amino acids. The DNA of the CDR3 is TGCGCCAGCAGCTTCGGTAGTAGTGGCTATAATTCACCCCTCCACTTT. This translates into CASSFGSSGYNSPLHF.

The chain combines TRBV7-9 with TRBJ2-4; a weak D match, TRBD1 (6 bases). The CDR3 length is 15 residues. Germline-derived CDR1 and CDR2 are SEHNR and FQNEAQ (reference sequence). Trimming took off 5 bases at V and 6 bases at J, with 17 bases between the two ends. The CDR3 region has the DNA TGTGCCAGCAGCCCAAGTTGGGGGCAGGGAAACATTCAGTACTTC. This sequence encodes CASSPSWGQGNIQYF.

The V and J genes are TRBV18 and TRBJ2-1, with D possibly matching TRBD1 (6 bases). The germline V and J ends were trimmed by 3 bases and 2 bases, with 8 bases remaining between them. This CDR3 contains 14 residues. Germline assignment: CDR1 KGHSH and CDR2 LQKENI. DNA for the CDR3: TGTGCCAGCTCACCGCAGGGGACCTACAATGAGCAGTTCTTC. Translating it yields CASSPQGTYNEQFF.